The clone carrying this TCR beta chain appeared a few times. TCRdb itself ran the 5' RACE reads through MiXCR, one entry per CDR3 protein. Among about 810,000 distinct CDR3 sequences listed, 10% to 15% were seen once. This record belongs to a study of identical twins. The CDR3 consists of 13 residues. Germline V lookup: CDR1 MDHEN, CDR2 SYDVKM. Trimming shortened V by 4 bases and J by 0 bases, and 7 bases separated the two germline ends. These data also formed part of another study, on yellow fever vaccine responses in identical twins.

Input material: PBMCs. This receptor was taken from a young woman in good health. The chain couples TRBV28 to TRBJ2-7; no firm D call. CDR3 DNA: TGTGCCAGCAGTTCTCCGGGCTCCTACGAGCAGTACGTC. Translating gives CASSSPGSYEQYV.